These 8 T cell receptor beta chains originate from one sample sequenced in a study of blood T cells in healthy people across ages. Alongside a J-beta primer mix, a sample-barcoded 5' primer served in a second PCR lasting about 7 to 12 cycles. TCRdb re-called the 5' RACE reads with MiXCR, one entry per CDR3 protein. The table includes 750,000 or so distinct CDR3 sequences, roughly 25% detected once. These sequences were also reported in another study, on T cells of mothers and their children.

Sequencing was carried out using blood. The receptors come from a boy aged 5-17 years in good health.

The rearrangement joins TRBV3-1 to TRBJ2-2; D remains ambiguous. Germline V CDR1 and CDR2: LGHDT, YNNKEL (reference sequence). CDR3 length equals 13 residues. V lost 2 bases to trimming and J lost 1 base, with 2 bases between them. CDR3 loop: CASSQQNTGELFF. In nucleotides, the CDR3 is TGTGCCAGCAGCCAACAGAACACCGGGGAGCTGTTTTTT.

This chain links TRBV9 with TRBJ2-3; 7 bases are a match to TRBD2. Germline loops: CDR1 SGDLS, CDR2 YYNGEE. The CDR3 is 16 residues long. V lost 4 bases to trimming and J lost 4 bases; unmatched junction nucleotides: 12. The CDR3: CASSPPTAGEPDTQYF. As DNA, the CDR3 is TGTGCCAGCAGCCCCCCTACGGCGGGGGAACCAGATACGCAGTATTTT.

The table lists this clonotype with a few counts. CDR3 DNA sequence: TGTGCCACCCGGACAGGGGGCACTGAAGCTTTCTTT. It is translated as CATRTGGTEAFF. V and J are TRBV6-1 and TRBJ1-1, with 10 nucleotides matching TRBD1. Germline V gene lookup returns CDR1 MNHNS and CDR2 SASEGT. V gave up 10 bases and J gave up 4 bases; unmatched junction bases: 3. The CDR3 sequence is 12 residues long.

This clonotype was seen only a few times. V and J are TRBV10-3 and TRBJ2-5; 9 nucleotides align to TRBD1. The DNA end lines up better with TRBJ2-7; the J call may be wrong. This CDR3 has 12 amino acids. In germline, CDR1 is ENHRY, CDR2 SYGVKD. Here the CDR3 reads CATTGTGIEQYF. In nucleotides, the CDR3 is TGTGCCACCACCGGGACAGGGATCGAGCAGTACTTC.

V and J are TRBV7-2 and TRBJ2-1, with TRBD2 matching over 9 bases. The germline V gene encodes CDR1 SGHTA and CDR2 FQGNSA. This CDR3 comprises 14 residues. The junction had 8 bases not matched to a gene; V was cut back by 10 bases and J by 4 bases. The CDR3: CATLGAGGYNEQFF. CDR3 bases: TGTGCCACCCTAGGGGCGGGGGGGTACAATGAGCAGTTCTTC.

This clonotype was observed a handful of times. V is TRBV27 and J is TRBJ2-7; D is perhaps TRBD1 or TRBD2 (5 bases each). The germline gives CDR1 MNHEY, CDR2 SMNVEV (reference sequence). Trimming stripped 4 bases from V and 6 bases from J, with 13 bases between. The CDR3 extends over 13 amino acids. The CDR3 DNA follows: TGTGCCAGCAGTTGGGACCTTTATGGCGAGCAGTACTTC. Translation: CASSWDLYGEQYF.

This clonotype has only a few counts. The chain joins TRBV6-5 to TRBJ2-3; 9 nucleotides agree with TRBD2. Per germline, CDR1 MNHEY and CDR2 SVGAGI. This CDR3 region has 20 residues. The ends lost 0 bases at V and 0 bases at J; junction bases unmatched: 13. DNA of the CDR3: TGTGCCAGCAGTTACTCCCTAGCGGGAACTAGGGGATCTAGCACAGATACGCAGTATTTT. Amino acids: CASSYSLAGTRGSSTDTQYF.

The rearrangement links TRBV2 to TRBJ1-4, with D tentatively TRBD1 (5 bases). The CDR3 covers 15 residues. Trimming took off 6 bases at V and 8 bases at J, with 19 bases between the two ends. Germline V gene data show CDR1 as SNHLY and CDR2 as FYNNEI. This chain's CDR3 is CASSRAPGEVEKLFF. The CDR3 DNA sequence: TGTGCCAGCAGCCGGGCCCCGGGGGAAGTCGAAAAACTGTTTTTT.